Here is one TCR beta chain with its context. In this sample, this clone turned up a few times. Its antigen is currently not known. Qualities for individual bases were not recorded, and no much larger clone is one base off. Taken from the germline V gene (reference sequence), the CDR1 and CDR2 loops are SEHNR and FQNEAQ. The CDR3 goes from the cysteine to the phenylalanine over 15 residues. CDR3 DNA only is kept here, 45 bases in frame from base 1. V and J are truncated by 1 base and 6 bases respectively, leaving an intervening sequence of 13 bases. From each donor, a single peripheral blood sample of around 120 mL on average was drawn into heparinised tubes. A BD FACSAria II was used to sort naive, central memory, regulatory and stem cell-like memory CD4+ T cells with a panel that included CD45RO, CCR7, CD25, CD127, CD95 and CD27. All sorted populations exceeded 95% purity. PBMCs were isolated immediately by Lymphoprep density gradient centrifugation and stained directly without culture. So that batch effects would be minimized, each experiment stained and sorted samples in pairs, pairing one healthy donor with one patient.

This sample stems from a study of beta chain features in type 1 diabetes (dated by TCRdb to 2016 to 2019). Regarding the study in general: Mean age, gender distribution, total cell number and subset yield did not differ between patients and healthy donors. The study compared TCRB repertoires of sorted circulating CD4+ T cell subsets between recently diagnosed type 1 diabetes patients and matched healthy donors. Regulatory and stem cell-like memory subsets were isolated from only 8 patients and about 8 healthy donors, whereas naive and central memory subsets came from all 28 donors. A total of 90 million to 140 million sorted cells were examined across all samples, and RNA yield correlated strongly with the number of cells per subset.

All of the isolated RNA was reverse transcribed with the High Capacity cDNA Reverse Transcription Kit, so expressed TCRB transcripts were sequenced. Deep immunoSEQ sequencing was applied to naive, central memory and regulatory T cell samples, giving an average of roughly 3.5 million total reads per sample. Sorted cells were lysed in RLT buffer and RNA was extracted with DNase-treated RNeasy Micro or Mini kits, depending on cell number. To prevent cross-contamination, each cell subset was processed individually, whereas patient and healthy donor samples were processed jointly. The immunoSEQ multiplex PCR was used to amplify TCRB sequences from cDNA, yielding 87-bp fragments that span the CDR3 region. Amplicons were sequenced on the Illumina HiSeq platform. The study's own analysis went as follows. Synthetic template baselines were used to correct PCR bias computationally, reads within Hamming distance 2 were collapsed together, and singletons that could not be merged were discarded. Reads were aligned to IMGT to assign V, D and J genes, CDR3 length, and insertions or deletions at six rearrangement sites. Within each subset, clonotype counts were normalized to the number of sorted cells before true diversity and Gini coefficients were calculated with the tcR R package. Repertoire sharing was quantified using the overlap coefficient calculated on TCRB nucleotide sequences. This immuneACCESS table, as held by TCRdb, lists in-frame sequences with V and J called but not all clones. Of the missing ones, under half trace to an unresolved V gene in checked studies; the others have no known cause. The V and J calls and clone size are taken from that table; D and trimming were inferred from the DNA. The sample yields about 210,000 clones; about a tenth were counted once. The top ten hold approximately 1.3% of the sample.

The paper as a whole reports these results and caveats: At VDJ recombination sites, type 1 diabetes patients had fewer insertions and more deleted nucleotides, which implies abnormalities in thymic rearrangement. Only small numbers of individuals were included in the HLA sub-analyses, which left unresolved whether HLA type had any influence on TCRB rearrangement. Shorter templates might have been favored by PCR, but patient and control samples were amplified and corrected together, so both groups would have been affected equally by any skew. Naive, central memory and regulatory TCRB repertoires appeared to be more alike among patients than among healthy donors. A moderate but significant shortening of TCRB CDR3 length was observed in type 1 diabetes patients in all four CD4+ subsets. Because cDNA rather than genomic DNA was sequenced, highly expressing activated cells could have been over-represented, although no difference in activation and CD3 levels was found between groups.

Recombination connected TRBV7-9 to TRBJ2-1; a tentative D match to TRBD1 spans 6 bases. Sequencing was carried out using central memory CD4+ T cells from blood. The TCR sequence derives from a young man in good health. The CDR3 region: CASSLVTGSGNEQFF. DNA sequence: TGTGCCAGCAGCTTAGTAACAGGGTCAGGCAATGAGCAGTTCTTC.